One T cell receptor (beta chain) is described in this entry. The source of the sample is a study of Ad26.COV2.S vaccination and SARS-CoV-2 variants. Treatment defined: some 20 received Ad26.COV2.S at low or high dose, single or two shots; 5 received placebo; per-sample allocation not given. The samples date from day 63 after the first vaccine or placebo injection. Sequencing used immunoSEQ multiplex PCR; TCRdb keeps in-frame clones, though not all of them. The sample has about 480,000 clones, around 90% seen once. CDR3 length: 16 residues. Germline V gives CDR1 SGHTA, CDR2 FQGNSA. After removal of 1 base from V and 3 bases from J, the junction contained 8 bases not matched to a gene.

Sequences were derived from peripheral blood, sampled in a trial of Ad26.COV2.S vaccine versus placebo. The sequence derives from a person between 18 and 65 years old who received the Ad26.COV2.S COVID-19 vaccine or a placebo. This chain links TRBV7-2 with TRBJ2-7, with TRBD1 identical over 8 bases. CDR3 in DNA: TGTGCCAGCAGCTTAGGGGCTGGACAGGGTCTCTACGAGCAGTACTTC. Protein product: CASSLGAGQGLYEQYF.